These T cell receptor beta chains were read from a single sample in a study of blood T cell repertoires in COVID-19. Produced via immunoSEQ multiplex PCR; TCRdb's table is partial and in-frame only. Of some 300,000 clones in the sample, around 89% are singletons; the top ten hold 4% to 5.5%. Sequenced sample: PBMCs or T cells enriched from blood (not recorded which). The receptor set was obtained from a woman under 30 with acute COVID-19. The CDR3 runs from the conserved cysteine through the conserved F or W. Size tells how often a clone was seen (once, few, many) or the class of an expanded clone, and some rows leave it out.

v_gene: TRBV30
j_gene: TRBJ1-2
abundance: NA
CDR3aa: CAWSRENGYTF

v_gene: TRBV7-2
j_gene: TRBJ1-2
abundance: NA
CDR3aa: CASSQGRGWEIGYTF

v_gene: TRBV18
j_gene: TRBJ2-1
abundance: once
CDR3aa: CASSPTKAGPSYNEQFF

v_gene: TRBV18
j_gene: TRBJ1-1
abundance: NA
CDR3aa: CASSLQSDRVAEAFF

v_gene: TRBV9
j_gene: TRBJ2-5
abundance: NA
CDR3aa: CASSTAGGGGQETQYF

v_gene: TRBV11-3
j_gene: TRBJ2-5
abundance: NA
CDR3aa: CASSPLQETQYF

v_gene: TRBV12-3/TRBV12-4
j_gene: TRBJ1-1
abundance: once
CDR3aa: CASSLGDSTEAFF

v_gene: TRBV5-1
j_gene: TRBJ1-5
abundance: NA
CDR3aa: CASSLVPDRVGQPQHF

v_gene: TRBV27
j_gene: TRBJ2-3
abundance: NA
CDR3aa: CASSPYMEGFDTQYF

v_gene: TRBV6-5
j_gene: TRBJ2-2
abundance: NA
CDR3aa: CASRRDLTGELFF

v_gene: TRBV5-1
j_gene: TRBJ2-6
abundance: NA
CDR3aa: CASSLGGQPSGANVLTF

v_gene: TRBV20-1
j_gene: TRBJ2-7
abundance: NA
CDR3aa: CSAEQGDEQYF

v_gene: TRBV5-3
j_gene: TRBJ2-7
abundance: NA
CDR3aa: CARSSPRRLVGCWAYEQYF

v_gene: TRBV7-6
j_gene: TRBJ2-7
abundance: NA
CDR3aa: CASSLAILAGGSEQYF

v_gene: TRBV9
j_gene: TRBJ1-1
abundance: NA
CDR3aa: CASSQGTTEAFF

v_gene: TRBV7-3
j_gene: TRBJ2-4
abundance: NA
CDR3aa: CASSPLGGAKNIQYF

v_gene: TRBV28
j_gene: TRBJ2-2
abundance: NA
CDR3aa: CASSFQSNTGELFF

v_gene: TRBV6-5
j_gene: TRBJ2-1
abundance: NA
CDR3aa: CASSYYSGAGDNEQFF

v_gene: TRBV5-1
j_gene: TRBJ2-7
abundance: NA
CDR3aa: CASSLSPQGSSYEQYF

v_gene: TRBV27
j_gene: TRBJ2-3
abundance: NA
CDR3aa: CASSPRTGTTDTQYF

v_gene: TRBV2
j_gene: TRBJ1-1
abundance: NA
CDR3aa: CASSLQRNTEAFF

v_gene: TRBV18
j_gene: TRBJ1-3
abundance: NA
CDR3aa: CASSPSDSHSGNTIYF

v_gene: TRBV7-2
j_gene: TRBJ2-7
abundance: NA
CDR3aa: CASSPVTSGGYEQYF

v_gene: TRBV28
j_gene: TRBJ2-7
abundance: NA
CDR3aa: CASSLFGGPNYEQYF

v_gene: TRBV24-1
j_gene: TRBJ2-7
abundance: NA
CDR3aa: CATSDSRTSGRDEQYF

v_gene: TRBV2
j_gene: TRBJ2-2
abundance: NA
CDR3aa: CASSVDRPTGELFF

v_gene: TRBV5-1
j_gene: TRBJ2-7
abundance: NA
CDR3aa: CASSLAGTGRDEQYF

v_gene: TRBV7-3
j_gene: TRBJ2-7
abundance: NA
CDR3aa: CASSAGQGGIEQYF

v_gene: TRBV10-3
j_gene: TRBJ1-3
abundance: NA
CDR3aa: CASREPGNTIYF

v_gene: TRBV19
j_gene: TRBJ2-5
abundance: many
CDR3aa: CASSTRETQYF

v_gene: TRBV11-2
j_gene: TRBJ2-5
abundance: NA
CDR3aa: CASSLDRRRSGREETQYF

v_gene: TRBV3-1/TRBV3-2
j_gene: TRBJ1-2
abundance: NA
CDR3aa: CASSLGDYGYTF

v_gene: TRBV12-3/TRBV12-4
j_gene: TRBJ1-2
abundance: once
CDR3aa: CASSAGGSYGYTF

v_gene: TRBV2
j_gene: TRBJ2-3
abundance: once
CDR3aa: CASSDRSGGDTQYF

v_gene: TRBV2
j_gene: TRBJ1-1
abundance: NA
CDR3aa: CASSPTGVTEAFF

v_gene: TRBV5-1
j_gene: TRBJ2-4
abundance: once
CDR3aa: CASSLTGVNIQYF

v_gene: TRBV11-2
j_gene: TRBJ1-1
abundance: NA
CDR3aa: CASSITQGNTEAFF

v_gene: TRBV2
j_gene: TRBJ1-4
abundance: NA
CDR3aa: CASKPGGEKLFF

v_gene: TRBV19
j_gene: TRBJ1-1
abundance: NA
CDR3aa: CASRAWQGDTEAFF

v_gene: TRBV30
j_gene: TRBJ2-7
abundance: NA
CDR3aa: CAWMAGTALIYEQYF

v_gene: TRBV7-6
j_gene: TRBJ1-3
abundance: few
CDR3aa: CASSPLSGSRSGNTIYF

v_gene: TRBV6-5
j_gene: TRBJ1-4
abundance: NA
CDR3aa: CASSSSRPKTGEKLFF

v_gene: TRBV5-6
j_gene: TRBJ1-6
abundance: NA
CDR3aa: CASSPAGGLNSPLHF

v_gene: TRBV11-3
j_gene: TRBJ1-1
abundance: NA
CDR3aa: CASRHTRARNTEAFF

v_gene: TRBV7-9
j_gene: TRBJ2-2
abundance: NA
CDR3aa: CASSPTGTGDAGELFF

v_gene: TRBV6-4
j_gene: TRBJ2-2
abundance: NA
CDR3aa: CASSDLPGELFF

v_gene: TRBV7-2
j_gene: TRBJ1-5
abundance: NA
CDR3aa: CASSQAPNSNQPQHF

v_gene: TRBV11-3
j_gene: TRBJ2-1
abundance: NA
CDR3aa: CASSSPSHRTGEQFF

v_gene: TRBV6-5
j_gene: TRBJ2-3
abundance: NA
CDR3aa: CASRLGLSTDTQYF

v_gene: TRBV9
j_gene: TRBJ2-5
abundance: NA
CDR3aa: CASSVDSRGRETQYF

v_gene: TRBV28
j_gene: TRBJ2-7
abundance: NA
CDR3aa: CASSLSGRYEQYF

v_gene: TRBV4-2
j_gene: TRBJ2-1
abundance: NA
CDR3aa: CASSLSGTPNEQFF

v_gene: TRBV12-5
j_gene: TRBJ1-1
abundance: NA
CDR3aa: CASGYYESWERANTEAFF

v_gene: TRBV5-1
j_gene: TRBJ2-7
abundance: NA
CDR3aa: CASSLVGLTSGDYEQYF

v_gene: TRBV7-2
j_gene: TRBJ2-1
abundance: NA
CDR3aa: CASRVGLAGGHEQFF

v_gene: TRBV11-2
j_gene: TRBJ2-7
abundance: NA
CDR3aa: CASSLGTVYEQYF

v_gene: TRBV12-3/TRBV12-4
j_gene: TRBJ1-5
abundance: NA
CDR3aa: CASSLAAGQPQHF